Listed below are T cell receptor beta chains from one sample, sequenced in a study of blood T cell repertoires in COVID-19. TCRdb's table, derived via immunoSEQ multiplex PCR, lists solely in-frame clones and lacks some. The table records 300,000 to 400,000 clones, approximately 89% of them present only once. Sequencing used peripheral blood. The origin of the receptors is a woman aged 55 to 70 with COVID-19, enrolled during active disease. Both conserved end residues are part of each CDR3. Fields, in order: CDR3 length, clone size, J gene, V gene, D gene, CDR3 DNA, CDR3 protein. The D gene is left open where the match is weak. Size values are once, few and many counts, or a class for expanded clones, and some rows have none.

cdr3_length: 14; clone_size: once; j_call: TRBJ2-1; v_call: TRBV13; d_call: NA; cdr3_nt: TGTGCCAGCAGCTTGGGCCTTCGCGGGGCTGAGCAGTTCTTC; cdr3_aa: CASSLGLRGAEQFF
cdr3_length: 15; clone_size: NA; j_call: TRBJ2-1; v_call: TRBV5-4; d_call: NA; cdr3_nt: TGTGCCAGCAGCTCCCAAGCGGTAAATTACAATGAGCAGTTCTTC; cdr3_aa: CASSSQAVNYNEQFF
cdr3_length: 14; clone_size: NA; j_call: TRBJ1-6; v_call: TRBV6-5; d_call: TRBD1; cdr3_nt: TGTGCCAGCAGTTGGACAGGGGGTAATTCACCCCTCCACTTT; cdr3_aa: CASSWTGGNSPLHF
cdr3_length: 15; clone_size: NA; j_call: TRBJ1-5; v_call: TRBV6-1; d_call: NA; cdr3_nt: TGTGCCAGCAGTGATCAGGGGCTTATCAATCAGCCCCAGCATTTT; cdr3_aa: CASSDQGLINQPQHF
cdr3_length: 15; clone_size: NA; j_call: TRBJ2-3; v_call: TRBV7-3; d_call: TRBD2; cdr3_nt: TGTGCCAGCAGCTTAAGCCTAGCGGGGGGAGATACGCAGTATTTT; cdr3_aa: CASSLSLAGGDTQYF
cdr3_length: 16; clone_size: NA; j_call: TRBJ1-5; v_call: TRBV2; d_call: NA; cdr3_nt: TGTGCCAGCAGTCCAACAGGGTTAGGAGGCAATCAGCCCCAGCATTTT; cdr3_aa: CASSPTGLGGNQPQHF
cdr3_length: 12; clone_size: many; j_call: TRBJ1-5; v_call: TRBV4-1; d_call: NA; cdr3_nt: TGCGCCAGCAGCCACTCTAATCAGCCCCAGCATTTT; cdr3_aa: CASSHSNQPQHF
cdr3_length: 13; clone_size: NA; j_call: TRBJ2-3; v_call: TRBV10-1; d_call: TRBD1; cdr3_nt: TGCGCCAGCAGTGCTGCAGGGGGAGATACGCAGTATTTT; cdr3_aa: CASSAAGGDTQYF
cdr3_length: 15; clone_size: NA; j_call: TRBJ2-7; v_call: TRBV7-8; d_call: NA; cdr3_nt: TGTGCCAGCAGCTTAGCGCTCTGGCAAAACTACGAGCAGTACTTC; cdr3_aa: CASSLALWQNYEQYF
cdr3_length: 15; clone_size: NA; j_call: TRBJ2-3; v_call: TRBV5-1; d_call: TRBD1; cdr3_nt: TGCGCCAGCGGGGGACAGGGTATGAGTAGGGATACGCAGTATTTT; cdr3_aa: CASGGQGMSRDTQYF
cdr3_length: 16; clone_size: NA; j_call: TRBJ1-2; v_call: TRBV19; d_call: TRBD1; cdr3_nt: TGTGCCACCAAAGCACGGGACAGGGGGAATCTAGATGGCTACACCTTC; cdr3_aa: CATKARDRGNLDGYTF
cdr3_length: 13; clone_size: NA; j_call: TRBJ2-3; v_call: TRBV5-4; d_call: NA; cdr3_nt: TGTGCCAGCAGCGCGGCAGGGACAGATACGCAGTATTTT; cdr3_aa: CASSAAGTDTQYF
cdr3_length: 14; clone_size: NA; j_call: TRBJ1-1; v_call: TRBV5-1; d_call: NA; cdr3_nt: TGCGCCAGCAGCTCGGGGGTTTTGGCCACTGAAGCTTTCTTT; cdr3_aa: CASSSGVLATEAFF
cdr3_length: 14; clone_size: NA; j_call: TRBJ1-1; v_call: TRBV7-9; d_call: TRBD1; cdr3_nt: TGTGCCAGCAGCTTTCTACAGGGGGGGACTGAAGCTTTCTTT; cdr3_aa: CASSFLQGGTEAFF
cdr3_length: 21; clone_size: few; j_call: TRBJ1-1; v_call: TRBV15; d_call: TRBD1; cdr3_nt: TGTGCCACCAGCAGAGATAAGTTTCGTCAGGGGGAACTACACATGAACACTGAAGCTTTCTTT; cdr3_aa: CATSRDKFRQGELHMNTEAFF
cdr3_length: 13; clone_size: NA; j_call: TRBJ1-2; v_call: TRBV28; d_call: NA; cdr3_nt: TGTGCCGGGAGCACGGGGGGTCTCTATGGCTACACCTTC; cdr3_aa: CAGSTGGLYGYTF
cdr3_length: 14; clone_size: NA; j_call: TRBJ1-2; v_call: TRBV7-3; d_call: TRBD1; cdr3_nt: TGTGCCAGCAGCCCGACAGGGATGAGATATGGCTACACCTTC; cdr3_aa: CASSPTGMRYGYTF
cdr3_length: 13; clone_size: NA; j_call: TRBJ1-1; v_call: TRBV11-2; d_call: NA; cdr3_nt: TGTGCCAGCAGCATAACTCAGGGCACTGAAGCTTTCTTT; cdr3_aa: CASSITQGTEAFF
cdr3_length: 16; clone_size: NA; j_call: TRBJ2-7; v_call: TRBV6-5; d_call: NA; cdr3_nt: TGTGCCAGCAGTTACTCGAGAGGGGGGGCCTCCTACGAGCAGTACTTC; cdr3_aa: CASSYSRGGASYEQYF
cdr3_length: 15; clone_size: NA; j_call: TRBJ1-2; v_call: TRBV27; d_call: TRBD1; cdr3_nt: TGTGCCAGCAGCAAGAGACAGGGTGCTAACTATGGCTACACCTTC; cdr3_aa: CASSKRQGANYGYTF
cdr3_length: 12; clone_size: NA; j_call: TRBJ2-1; v_call: TRBV12-3/TRBV12-4; d_call: NA; cdr3_nt: TGTGCCAGCAGTGCGGGACTGATTGAGCAGTTCTTC; cdr3_aa: CASSAGLIEQFF
cdr3_length: 18; clone_size: NA; j_call: TRBJ1-5; v_call: TRBV5-1; d_call: TRBD1; cdr3_nt: TGCGCCAGCACCTTAGACCGGGACAGACTCTATAGCAATCAGCCCCAGCATTTT; cdr3_aa: CASTLDRDRLYSNQPQHF
cdr3_length: 14; clone_size: NA; j_call: TRBJ1-1; v_call: TRBV7-9; d_call: NA; cdr3_nt: TGTGCCAGCAGCCCCGGGACACCCTCGAATGAAGCTTTCTTT; cdr3_aa: CASSPGTPSNEAFF
cdr3_length: 13; clone_size: NA; j_call: TRBJ1-1; v_call: TRBV7-3; d_call: NA; cdr3_nt: TGTGCCAGCAGCTTAAGCGTGAACACTGAAGCTTTCTTT; cdr3_aa: CASSLSVNTEAFF
cdr3_length: 15; clone_size: NA; j_call: TRBJ1-4; v_call: TRBV6-5; d_call: NA; cdr3_nt: TGTGCCAGCAGTTACTCGGCCGTAACTAATGAAAAACTGTTTTTT; cdr3_aa: CASSYSAVTNEKLFF
cdr3_length: 14; clone_size: NA; j_call: TRBJ2-5; v_call: TRBV27; d_call: NA; cdr3_nt: TGTGCCAGCAGTCGGAGGGACAGCTGGGAGACCCAGTACTTC; cdr3_aa: CASSRRDSWETQYF
cdr3_length: 15; clone_size: NA; j_call: TRBJ1-4; v_call: TRBV5-4; d_call: NA; cdr3_nt: TGTGCCAGCAGCTTAAAGGGGAGGAGGAATGAAAAACTGTTTTTT; cdr3_aa: CASSLKGRRNEKLFF
cdr3_length: 15; clone_size: NA; j_call: TRBJ2-3; v_call: TRBV29-1; d_call: NA; cdr3_nt: TGCAGCGTTGAAGAGGGTAGCCACCGCGGAGATACGCAGTATTTT; cdr3_aa: CSVEEGSHRGDTQYF
cdr3_length: 14; clone_size: NA; j_call: TRBJ2-1; v_call: TRBV2; d_call: NA; cdr3_nt: TGTGCCAGCAACACCAACAGGGTCTACAATGAGCAGTTCTTC; cdr3_aa: CASNTNRVYNEQFF
cdr3_length: 14; clone_size: NA; j_call: TRBJ1-2; v_call: TRBV29-1; d_call: TRBD1; cdr3_nt: TGCAGCGTTTCGGGACAGGGGACAAGCTATGGCTACACCTTC; cdr3_aa: CSVSGQGTSYGYTF
cdr3_length: 15; clone_size: once; j_call: TRBJ2-7; v_call: TRBV9; d_call: TRBD2; cdr3_nt: TGTGCCAGCAGCGTAGGACTAGCGGGGCACTACGAGCAGTACTTC; cdr3_aa: CASSVGLAGHYEQYF
cdr3_length: 14; clone_size: NA; j_call: TRBJ2-2; v_call: TRBV18; d_call: NA; cdr3_nt: TGTGCCAGCTCACCACGTGTAGATACCGGGGAGCTGTTTTTT; cdr3_aa: CASSPRVDTGELFF
cdr3_length: 15; clone_size: NA; j_call: TRBJ2-7; v_call: TRBV5-1; d_call: TRBD1; cdr3_nt: TGCGCCAGCAGCCCGGAGTTGACAGGGAGCCACGAGCAGTACTTC; cdr3_aa: CASSPELTGSHEQYF
cdr3_length: 17; clone_size: NA; j_call: TRBJ2-3; v_call: TRBV9; d_call: TRBD2; cdr3_nt: TGTGCCAGCAGCGAGCCTAGAACTAGCGGGGGTTCAGATACGCAGTATTTT; cdr3_aa: CASSEPRTSGGSDTQYF
cdr3_length: 15; clone_size: few; j_call: TRBJ2-2; v_call: TRBV6-5; d_call: TRBD1; cdr3_nt: TGTGCCAGCAGAGGACAGGGGGCGCTCACCGGGGAGCTGTTTTTT; cdr3_aa: CASRGQGALTGELFF
cdr3_length: 12; clone_size: NA; j_call: TRBJ1-2; v_call: TRBV2; d_call: NA; cdr3_nt: TGTGCCAGCAGCTGGACAGACTATGGCTACACCTTC; cdr3_aa: CASSWTDYGYTF
cdr3_length: 13; clone_size: NA; j_call: TRBJ1-1; v_call: TRBV11-2; d_call: TRBD1; cdr3_nt: TGTGCCAGCCGAACAGGGGAAACCTCTGAAGCTTTCTTT; cdr3_aa: CASRTGETSEAFF
cdr3_length: 16; clone_size: NA; j_call: TRBJ2-3; v_call: TRBV3-1/TRBV3-2; d_call: NA; cdr3_nt: TGTGCCAGCAGCGACCGGGTCTTCTCCGCCACAGATACGCAGTATTTT; cdr3_aa: CASSDRVFSATDTQYF
cdr3_length: 14; clone_size: NA; j_call: TRBJ2-3; v_call: TRBV30; d_call: TRBD2; cdr3_nt: TGTGCCTGGAAGGTGCGGGGGGGTGAAGATACGCAGTATTTT; cdr3_aa: CAWKVRGGEDTQYF
cdr3_length: 13; clone_size: NA; j_call: TRBJ1-5; v_call: TRBV6-5; d_call: NA; cdr3_nt: TGTGCCAGCAAACAGGGTGCCAATCAGCCCCAGCATTTT; cdr3_aa: CASKQGANQPQHF
cdr3_length: 14; clone_size: NA; j_call: TRBJ1-5; v_call: TRBV19; d_call: TRBD1; cdr3_nt: TGTGCCAGTAGGCGGACAGGGGGTAATCAGCCCCAGCATTTT; cdr3_aa: CASRRTGGNQPQHF
cdr3_length: 17; clone_size: NA; j_call: TRBJ1-1; v_call: TRBV28; d_call: TRBD1; cdr3_nt: TGTGCCAGCAAACAGCGAAATAGGGGGCGAGGGGCCACTGAAGCTTTCTTT; cdr3_aa: CASKQRNRGRGATEAFF
cdr3_length: 14; clone_size: NA; j_call: TRBJ2-5; v_call: TRBV2; d_call: TRBD2; cdr3_nt: TGTGCCGGATTAGCGGGGGGGCTAATCGAGACCCAGTACTTC; cdr3_aa: CAGLAGGLIETQYF
cdr3_length: 13; clone_size: NA; j_call: TRBJ2-7; v_call: TRBV7-2; d_call: TRBD2; cdr3_nt: TGTGCCAGCAGCTTATACGGGGGGGGCGAGCAGTACTTC; cdr3_aa: CASSLYGGGEQYF
cdr3_length: 14; clone_size: NA; j_call: TRBJ1-5; v_call: TRBV19; d_call: NA; cdr3_nt: TGTGCCAGTAGTATTGGCGGGGGGGATCAGCCCCAGCATTTT; cdr3_aa: CASSIGGGDQPQHF
cdr3_length: 16; clone_size: NA; j_call: TRBJ2-2; v_call: TRBV4-2; d_call: TRBD2; cdr3_nt: TGTGCCAGCAGCCAAGGGACTAGCGGGGGGACCGGGGAGCTGTTTTTT; cdr3_aa: CASSQGTSGGTGELFF
cdr3_length: 15; clone_size: NA; j_call: TRBJ1-1; v_call: TRBV28; d_call: NA; cdr3_nt: TGTGCCAGCAGTTTGCCCCAGGGATTGAACACTGAAGCTTTCTTT; cdr3_aa: CASSLPQGLNTEAFF
cdr3_length: 22; clone_size: NA; j_call: TRBJ2-3; v_call: TRBV12-2; d_call: NA; cdr3_nt: TGTGCAAGTCGCTTAGCGAGGAATCTAGCGGGGGGGCCCCTCGGGACTACAGATACGCAGTATTTT; cdr3_aa: CASRLARNLAGGPLGTTDTQYF
cdr3_length: 14; clone_size: NA; j_call: TRBJ1-1; v_call: TRBV2; d_call: NA; cdr3_nt: TGTGCCAGCAGTCTTTCCACAGTGAACACTGAAGCTTTCTTT; cdr3_aa: CASSLSTVNTEAFF
cdr3_length: 15; clone_size: NA; j_call: TRBJ1-2; v_call: TRBV5-1; d_call: TRBD1; cdr3_nt: TGCGCCAGCAGCTTGGCCACAGGGGCGCGATATGGCTACACCTTC; cdr3_aa: CASSLATGARYGYTF
cdr3_length: 13; clone_size: NA; j_call: TRBJ1-5; v_call: TRBV2; d_call: NA; cdr3_nt: TGTGCCAGCACCTTGCGGGGTTCCCAGCCCCAGCATTTT; cdr3_aa: CASTLRGSQPQHF
cdr3_length: 17; clone_size: NA; j_call: TRBJ1-5; v_call: TRBV18; d_call: NA; cdr3_nt: TGTGCCAGCTCACCCCTCCAGCGGGAGACGAGCAATCAGCCCCAGCATTTT; cdr3_aa: CASSPLQRETSNQPQHF
cdr3_length: 10; clone_size: NA; j_call: TRBJ1-2; v_call: TRBV30; d_call: NA; cdr3_nt: TGTGCCTCTTTCTACGAGGGCTACACCTTC; cdr3_aa: CASFYEGYTF